This TCR beta chain was captured in a study of T cell clonality in common variable immunodeficiency (dated by TCRdb to 2013 to 2016). Equivalent amounts of genomic DNA from CVID and control samples were used as sequencing input. For every sample, a 60 bp segment covering the rearranged TCRbeta CDR3 region was amplified and then sequenced. TCRbeta amplification used the immunoSEQ assay, a bias-corrected multiplex PCR with high-throughput sequencing. Regarding the original processing steps: Every unique nucleotide sequence counted as a clone and was annotated with V, D and J genes, copy number and frequency. Sequences were labeled productive if in frame, and non-productive if out of frame or containing stop codons. Clonality was calculated from Shannon's entropy as previously described. The predicted amino acid sequences of productive clones were used to derive mean CDR3 Kyte-Doolittle hydropathy. Hierarchical clustering of scaled V gene usage was performed with the R hclust function using Manhattan distance and complete linkage. Sharing of clones by CDR3 amino acid sequence was evaluated through resampling of 12 repertoires per group over 100 rounds. Repertoires were searched for approximately 70 published EBV-specific and a few hundred published CMV-specific TCRbeta sequences. A couple of CVID samples yielding fewer than 10,000 sequences were excluded from analysis, leaving approximately 40 CVID repertoires. In its TCRdb copy, this immuneACCESS table keeps in-frame sequences only and misses some clones. Where compared with another copy, unresolved V genes explain less than half of these, and the others have no known cause. The DNA gave D and trimming, while V, J and clone size come from that table. The table gives under 45,000 clones for this sample, with none occurring only once. 3% to 4.5% of the sample is held by the ten biggest clonotypes.

Here is what the overall study found, with its caveats: TCRbeta clonality was higher in CVID subjects than in healthy controls (t-test p = 0.018), and the increase was most characteristic of about a third of subjects. According to the authors, finding the cause of the higher clonality in CVID would require sequencing the repertoires of T cell subpopulations. CVID TCRbeta sequences were reported to have fewer deletions and N-nucleotide insertions and to lack highly modified clones with 13 or more V deletions. Despite equal DNA input, controls averaged roughly 89,000 unique sequences per sample versus roughly 30,000 in CVID samples. Healthy controls shared more TCRbeta clones with each other than CVID subjects shared among themselves (p < 0.0001). Patient heterogeneity within the CVID cohort put limits on correlating repertoire features with clinical complications.

Most of the CVID patients and most of the healthy controls were of Caucasian heritage. Heparinized peripheral whole blood samples of 5 to 8 ml were collected from each donor. Genomic DNA from adults with common variable immune deficiency (CVID) and from healthy adult controls was the source for sequencing TCRbeta CDR3 repertoires. The control group comprised roughly 22 healthy adult volunteers, roughly 12 female and approximately ten male, aged roughly 20 to 66 years with a mean age of around 37. Diluted blood was density-centrifuged over Hypaque 1077 or Ficoll-Paque to isolate peripheral blood mononuclear cells. Genomic DNA was obtained from unsorted mononuclear cells through either Qiagen column purification or a centrifugation-based method. This clone was recorded at least ten times. Its antigen target is currently unknown. This TCR came from a person aged 18-70 years in good health. Sequencing used peripheral blood mononuclear cells.

The CDR3 in this case is CSASKIDEPQHF. The CDR3 bases that were read are TGCAGTGCTAGTAAGATAGATGAGCCC. The V gene is TRBV20-1 and the J gene is TRBJ1-5; the D gene is unclear. Read sequence stops 3 residues before the CDR3 end, and the germline J gene provides the missing end. From cysteine to phenylalanine, the CDR3 is 12 amino acids long. Part of the CDR3 DNA is given, 27 bases translated from base 1. V loses 3 bases of germline sequence and J loses 8 bases, and the interval between the two ends is 11 bases. CDR1 and CDR2, looked up from the germline V gene (reference sequence), are DFQATT and SNEGSKA.